These 14 T cell receptor beta chains were sequenced from one sample in a study of OX40 agonist ivuxolimab in advanced cancers. Libraries were prepared by immunoSEQ multiplex PCR; TCRdb keeps only in-frame clonotypes and omits some of them. The data show fewer than 85,000 clones, about 86% seen once. The input for sequencing was CD4+ or CD8+ T cells sorted from blood, taken in a trial of the OX40 agonist ivuxolimab. All receptors derive from an adult with an advanced solid tumor such as melanoma, head and neck, liver or kidney cancer.

The rearrangement links TRBV19 to TRBJ2-5, with D possibly being TRBD1 (6 bases). CDR3 size: 15 residues. CDR1 and CDR2 (germline): LNHDA, SQIVND (reference sequence). Trimming removed 5 bases at V and 5 bases at J, with 18 bases between. Written as DNA, the CDR3 is TGTGCCAGTAGTGTAATCCAGGGGTACGAGGAGACCCAGTACTTC. Its protein is CASSVIQGYEETQYF.

This sequence joins TRBV4-1 and TRBJ2-7, with TRBD1 as a possible D gene (6 bases). V shed 4 bases and J shed 6 bases, with 19 bases lying between them. CDR3 size: 15 residues. Per the germline V gene, CDR1 is MGHRA and CDR2 is YSYEKL. As DNA, the CDR3 is TGCGCCAGCAGCCGAGGACAGAACCTTCCCCTCGAGCAGTACTTC. This translates into CASSRGQNLPLEQYF.

In DNA form, the CDR3 reads TGTGCCAGCAGCTTAGGGGTCGGGCGCGGGGGAACGAACACTGAAGCTTTCTTT. Its protein is CASSLGVGRGGTNTEAFF. J is TRBJ1-1 and V is TRBV7-9; TRBD1 is a possible D gene (5 bases). This CDR3 comprises 18 residues. Trimming cost V 1 base and J 1 base, with 19 bases left between them. Germline V CDR1 and CDR2: SEHNR, FQNEAQ (reference sequence).

The V gene is TRBV12-5, the J gene TRBJ1-1; D remains unclear. CDR1 and CDR2 (germline): LGHNT, FRNRAP. CDR3 length: 16 amino acids. V dropped 3 bases and J dropped 3 bases, with 17 bases sitting between them. The CDR3 DNA follows: TGTGCTAGTGGTTTATACCGGGGTTCGATAGACACTGAAGCTTTCTTT. Protein: CASGLYRGSIDTEAFF.

The gene calls are TRBV9 and TRBJ2-1; the D call may be TRBD1 or TRBD2 (7 bases each). V lost 1 base and J lost 5, with 16 bases in between. Germline loops: CDR1 SGDLS, CDR2 YYNGEE. The CDR3 loop spans 16 amino acids. The CDR3 loop reads CASSVRGDRLDNEQFF. CDR3 nucleotides: TGTGCCAGCAGCGTACGGGGGGACAGACTCGACAATGAGCAGTTCTTC.

This clone was seen once. The genes are TRBV5-4 and TRBJ1-4; no firm D call. CDR3 length: 12 amino acids. Trimming shortened V by 4 bases and J by 8 bases, and 9 bases separated the two germline ends. CDR1 is SGHNT, CDR2 YYREEE, per germline (reference sequence). CDR3 nucleotide sequence: TGTGCCAGCAGCCGGCTTAGGGAAAAACTGTTTTTT. It codes for CASSRLREKLFF.

The V gene is TRBV4-1, the J gene TRBJ2-5; 7 bases fit TRBD1. CDR1 and CDR2 (germline): MGHRA, YSYEKL. The CDR3 is 15 residues long. V lost 4 bases and J lost 8; bases outside the gene matches: 13. CDR3: CASSPLQGKKRTQYF. The CDR3 DNA follows: TGCGCCAGCAGCCCCTTACAGGGGAAGAAGAGAACCCAGTACTTC.

This chain uses TRBV6-1 with TRBJ2-3, with D possibly being TRBD1 (6 bases). V was pared by 8 bases and J by 0 bases, with 15 bases between. Germline CDR1 reads MNHNS; CDR2 reads SASEGT. This CDR3 contains 15 residues. The CDR3 is CASGPVGHSTDTQYF. In DNA form, the CDR3 reads TGTGCCAGCGGTCCTGTGGGACACAGCACAGATACGCAGTATTTT.

The chain couples TRBV6-5 to TRBJ1-1, with 8 bases identical to TRBD1. The junction had 5 bases not matched to a gene; V was cut back by 6 bases and J by 5 bases. The CDR3 covers 13 residues. Germline V CDR1 and CDR2: MNHEY, SVGAGI. CDR3 in DNA: TGTGCCAGCAGGGGTCAGGGGGCGACTGAAGCTTTCTTT. It encodes CASRGQGATEAFF.

This clone was seen a handful of times. The J gene is TRBJ2-7, the V gene TRBV6-6; perhaps D is TRBD1 or TRBD2 (5 bases each). This CDR3 region has 16 residues. The ends were cut back, 0 bases at V and 0 bases at J, with 12 bases in the middle. In germline, CDR1 is MNHNY, CDR2 SVGAGI (reference sequence). The CDR3 sequence: CASSYSMGRSSYEQYF. The CDR3 coding sequence is TGTGCCAGCAGTTACTCGATGGGACGGAGCTCCTACGAGCAGTACTTC.

This chain uses TRBV15 with TRBJ1-6; D gene ambiguous. CDR3 length: 14 amino acids. V was clipped by 1 base and J by 8 bases, with 9 bases between them. Germline V gene data show CDR1 as LNHNV and CDR2 as YYDKDF (reference sequence). CDR3 residues: CATSRVPGDSPLHF. CDR3 nucleotides: TGTGCCACCAGCAGAGTCCCTGGGGATTCACCCCTCCACTTT.

The chain is built from TRBV18 and TRBJ2-2; 7 nucleotides line up with TRBD1. The CDR3 is made up of 16 amino acids. Germline V lookup: CDR1 KGHSH, CDR2 LQKENI. V dropped 0 bases and J dropped 6; count of bases not matched to a gene: 7. In DNA form, the CDR3 reads TGTGCCAGCTCACCACCTGGGACAGAAGAGTCCGGGGAGCTGTTTTTT. It translates to CASSPPGTEESGELFF.

V is TRBV28 and J is TRBJ1-2; 7 nucleotides match TRBD1. The J segment lost 8 bases and the V segment lost 3 bases, leaving 15 bases of the junction unmatched. CDR1 MDHEN and CDR2 SYDVKM come from the germline V gene. This CDR3 has 16 amino acids. The CDR3 DNA follows: TGTGCCAGCAGTTTTTCAATGGGTTCAGGGGGTCACGGCTACACCTTC. It codes for CASSFSMGSGGHGYTF.

The chain recombines TRBV5-4 with TRBJ2-3; D is possibly TRBD1 or TRBD2 (5 bases each). The germline CDR1 and CDR2 sequences are SGHNT and YYREEE (reference sequence). The CDR3 covers 14 residues. V was cut by 0 bases and J by 6 bases, with 11 bases left in between. The CDR3 DNA sequence: TGTGCCAGCAGCTTGGGAGGGGTTGGGGATACGCAGTATTTT. It translates to CASSLGGVGDTQYF.